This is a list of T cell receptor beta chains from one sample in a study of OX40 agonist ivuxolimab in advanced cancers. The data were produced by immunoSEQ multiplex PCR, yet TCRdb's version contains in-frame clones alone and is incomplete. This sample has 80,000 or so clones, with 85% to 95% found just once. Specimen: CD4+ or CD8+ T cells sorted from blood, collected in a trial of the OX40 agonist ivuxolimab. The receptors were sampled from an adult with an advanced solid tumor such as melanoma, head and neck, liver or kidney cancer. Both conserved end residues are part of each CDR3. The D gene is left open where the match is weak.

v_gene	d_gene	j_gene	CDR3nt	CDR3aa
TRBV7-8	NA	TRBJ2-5	TGTGCCAGCAGCTTCGGCGCCGTGGAGACCCAGTACTTC	CASSFGAVETQYF
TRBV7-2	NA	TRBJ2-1	TGTGCCAGCAGCTTAGACAGGGGGGGGTACAATGAGCAGTTCTTC	CASSLDRGGYNEQFF
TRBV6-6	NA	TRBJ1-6	TGTGCCAGCAGCCCTAGAATCAATAGTTCACCCCTCCACTTT	CASSPRINSSPLHF
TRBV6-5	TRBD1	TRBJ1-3	TGTGCCAGCAGGGGACAGTCTGGAAACACCATATATTTT	CASRGQSGNTIYF
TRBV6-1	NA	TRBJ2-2	TGTGCCAGCAGCGGGGACCCTAGCCCCGGGGAGCTGTTTTTT	CASSGDPSPGELFF
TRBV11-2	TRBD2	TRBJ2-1	TGTGCCAGCAGCTGGGGACTAGCGATTGCCTACAATGAGCAGTTCTTC	CASSWGLAIAYNEQFF
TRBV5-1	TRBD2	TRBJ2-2	TGCGCCAGCAGCTTGGAGCTAGCGGGAGCGGGCGGGGAGCTGTTTTTT	CASSLELAGAGGELFF
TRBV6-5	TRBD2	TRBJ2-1	TGTGCCAGCAGTTACGCTGGCGGGAGTGACAATGAGCAGTTCTTC	CASSYAGGSDNEQFF
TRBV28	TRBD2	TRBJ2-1	TGTGCCAGCACCTGGGGACTAGCGGATCCTGAGCAGTTCTTC	CASTWGLADPEQFF
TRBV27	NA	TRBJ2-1	TGTGCCAGCAACCGACAGACTGACAATGAGCAGTTCTTC	CASNRQTDNEQFF
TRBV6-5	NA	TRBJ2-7	TGTGCCAGCAGTTGGGGGGTGGGGGCTTACGAGCAGTACTTC	CASSWGVGAYEQYF
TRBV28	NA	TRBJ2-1	TGTGCCAGCAGTTTATTCTCCGAGCAGTTCTTC	CASSLFSEQFF
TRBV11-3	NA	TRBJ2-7	TGTGCCAGCAGCTCAGGGGGGGCCCTCACCTACGAGCAGTACTTC	CASSSGGALTYEQYF
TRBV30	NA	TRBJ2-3	TGTGCCTGGAGCGTTAATACGCAGTATTTT	CAWSVNTQYF
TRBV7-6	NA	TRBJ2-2	TGTGCCAGCAGCCTTTTATCGGGATCCGGGGAGCTGTTTTTT	CASSLLSGSGELFF